Listed below are T cell receptor beta chains from one sample, sequenced in a study of shared clonotypes between healthy human individuals. Generated by immunoSEQ multiplex PCR, the TCRdb table keeps only in-frame clones and is missing some. The table lists approximately 1,000,000 clones, 60% to 80% of them singletons, with roughly 0.83% in the top ten. Sequenced input: memory CD4+ T cells from PBMCs. These receptors originate from a man between 18 and 35 years old in good health. Some clones in this sample may be carry-over from other donors' samples. Each CDR3 is given with its conserved first and last residue. The D gene is left open where the match is weak. Part of the rows lack a size; the others show once, few, many or a class for expanded clones.

d_gene: .
v_gene: TRBV4-2
j_gene: TRBJ1-3
abundance: .
CDR3aa: CASSQPGSGNTIYF
CDR3nt: TGTGCCAGCAGCCAACCAGGGTCAGGAAACACCATATATTTT

d_gene: .
v_gene: TRBV7-9
j_gene: TRBJ2-7
abundance: .
CDR3aa: CASSPRAVAAYEQYF
CDR3nt: TGTGCCAGCAGCCCCAGGGCAGTCGCCGCCTACGAGCAGTACTTC

d_gene: .
v_gene: TRBV5-4
j_gene: TRBJ2-7
abundance: .
CDR3aa: CASSQDSWSYEQYF
CDR3nt: TGTGCCAGCAGCCAGGACAGTTGGTCCTACGAGCAGTACTTC

d_gene: .
v_gene: TRBV28
j_gene: TRBJ2-5
abundance: .
CDR3aa: CASSLSYQETQYF
CDR3nt: TGTGCCAGCAGTTTGAGTTACCAAGAGACCCAGTACTTC

d_gene: TRBD1
v_gene: TRBV27
j_gene: TRBJ1-1
abundance: .
CDR3aa: CASSRTGGYTEAFF
CDR3nt: TGTGCCAGCAGTAGGACAGGTGGGTACACTGAAGCTTTCTTT

d_gene: TRBD2
v_gene: TRBV29-1
j_gene: TRBJ2-2
abundance: .
CDR3aa: CSVEGLAGNTGELFF
CDR3nt: TGCAGCGTTGAGGGGCTAGCGGGTAACACCGGGGAGCTGTTTTTT

d_gene: TRBD1
v_gene: TRBV28
j_gene: TRBJ1-2
abundance: few
CDR3aa: CASTTSTGNGYTF
CDR3nt: TGTGCCAGCACCACTTCGACAGGGAATGGCTACACCTTC

d_gene: TRBD1
v_gene: TRBV5-1
j_gene: TRBJ2-1
abundance: .
CDR3aa: CASSLVAGGYNEQFF
CDR3nt: TGCGCCAGCAGCTTGGTGGCAGGGGGTTACAATGAGCAGTTCTTC

d_gene: .
v_gene: TRBV6-1
j_gene: TRBJ1-2
abundance: few
CDR3aa: CASSENRDYGYTF
CDR3nt: TGTGCCAGCAGTGAAAACAGGGACTATGGCTACACCTTC

d_gene: .
v_gene: TRBV11-1
j_gene: TRBJ2-5
abundance: .
CDR3aa: CASSSWDGQETQYF
CDR3nt: TGTGCCAGCAGCTCCTGGGACGGCCAAGAGACCCAGTACTTC

d_gene: TRBD2
v_gene: TRBV4-2
j_gene: TRBJ2-3
abundance: .
CDR3aa: CASSQDPGTSGTDTQYF
CDR3nt: TGTGCCAGCAGCCAAGATCCAGGGACTAGCGGGACAGATACGCAGTATTTT

d_gene: TRBD2
v_gene: TRBV4-2
j_gene: TRBJ2-7
abundance: .
CDR3aa: CASSPRASGVSYEQYF
CDR3nt: TGTGCCAGCAGCCCTCGGGCTAGCGGCGTCTCCTACGAGCAGTACTTC

d_gene: .
v_gene: TRBV9
j_gene: TRBJ1-2
abundance: .
CDR3aa: CASSGLARTLWGYTF
CDR3nt: TGTGCCAGCAGCGGACTGGCGCGAACACTATGGGGCTACACCTTC

d_gene: .
v_gene: TRBV7-2
j_gene: TRBJ1-3
abundance: .
CDR3aa: CASTTPGLYGNTIYF
CDR3nt: TGTGCCAGCACCACCCCGGGCCTCTACGGAAACACCATATATTTT

d_gene: TRBD1
v_gene: TRBV15
j_gene: TRBJ2-5
abundance: .
CDR3aa: CATSARQGETQYF
CDR3nt: TGTGCCACCAGCGCCCGACAGGGAGAGACCCAGTACTTC

d_gene: .
v_gene: TRBV14
j_gene: TRBJ2-2
abundance: once
CDR3aa: CASSPGRNTGELFF
CDR3nt: TGTGCCAGCAGCCCGGGACGGAACACCGGGGAGCTGTTTTTT

d_gene: .
v_gene: TRBV18
j_gene: TRBJ2-7
abundance: .
CDR3aa: CASSLAKSYEQYF
CDR3nt: TGTGCCAGCTCACTGGCAAAATCCTACGAGCAGTACTTC

d_gene: .
v_gene: TRBV11-3
j_gene: TRBJ2-7
abundance: .
CDR3aa: CASSFGLKGPEQYF
CDR3nt: TGTGCCAGCAGCTTCGGATTGAAGGGCCCCGAGCAGTACTTC

d_gene: .
v_gene: TRBV2
j_gene: TRBJ2-2
abundance: .
CDR3aa: CASSGIRSTGELFF
CDR3nt: TGTGCCAGCAGTGGAATACGGAGCACCGGGGAGCTGTTTTTT

d_gene: .
v_gene: TRBV6-6
j_gene: TRBJ1-1
abundance: once
CDR3aa: CASSTAETGSLGEAFF
CDR3nt: TGTGCCAGCAGTACCGCAGAGACAGGTTCCCTCGGTGAAGCTTTCTTT

d_gene: .
v_gene: TRBV27
j_gene: TRBJ2-2
abundance: .
CDR3aa: CASSLDTYTGELFF
CDR3nt: TGTGCCAGCAGTTTAGACACCTACACCGGGGAGCTGTTTTTT

d_gene: .
v_gene: TRBV6-6
j_gene: TRBJ2-1
abundance: .
CDR3aa: CASSPSNEQFF
CDR3nt: TGTGCCAGCAGTCCCTCCAATGAGCAGTTCTTC

d_gene: .
v_gene: TRBV2
j_gene: TRBJ2-5
abundance: .
CDR3aa: CASSESAGQETQYF
CDR3nt: TGTGCCAGCAGTGAATCGGCGGGCCAAGAGACCCAGTACTTC

d_gene: TRBD2
v_gene: TRBV5-1
j_gene: TRBJ2-1
abundance: .
CDR3aa: CASSVPSGSSYNEQFF
CDR3nt: TGCGCCAGCAGCGTACCTAGCGGGAGCAGCTACAATGAGCAGTTCTTC

d_gene: .
v_gene: TRBV6-5
j_gene: TRBJ2-6
abundance: .
CDR3aa: CASSYSSGVGANVLTF
CDR3nt: TGTGCCAGCAGTTACTCGTCCGGGGTTGGGGCCAACGTCCTGACTTTC

d_gene: TRBD2
v_gene: TRBV5-1
j_gene: TRBJ2-5
abundance: .
CDR3aa: CASSLGETSGRGETQYF
CDR3nt: TGCGCCAGCAGCTTGGGGGAGACTAGCGGGAGGGGAGAGACCCAGTACTTC

d_gene: .
v_gene: TRBV11-2
j_gene: TRBJ1-2
abundance: .
CDR3aa: CASSGRAAGYTF
CDR3nt: TGTGCCAGCAGCGGCAGGGCGGCCGGCTACACCTTC

d_gene: TRBD2
v_gene: TRBV5-1
j_gene: TRBJ2-1
abundance: .
CDR3aa: CASSLAGAGVNEQFF
CDR3nt: TGCGCCAGCAGCTTGGCCGGGGCGGGAGTAAATGAGCAGTTCTTC

d_gene: .
v_gene: TRBV28
j_gene: TRBJ1-1
abundance: .
CDR3aa: CASSLSQAYWNTEAFF
CDR3nt: TGTGCCAGCAGTTTATCCCAGGCGTACTGGAACACTGAAGCTTTCTTT

d_gene: .
v_gene: TRBV2
j_gene: TRBJ1-2
abundance: .
CDR3aa: CASSEATGNYGYTF
CDR3nt: TGTGCCAGCAGTGAAGCGACGGGGAACTATGGCTACACCTTC

d_gene: .
v_gene: TRBV5-1
j_gene: TRBJ1-1
abundance: .
CDR3aa: CASSWIGNTEAFF
CDR3nt: TGCGCCAGCAGCTGGATTGGGAACACTGAAGCTTTCTTT

d_gene: TRBD2
v_gene: TRBV11-2
j_gene: TRBJ2-1
abundance: .
CDR3aa: CASSPHSGSSYNEQFF
CDR3nt: TGTGCCAGCAGCCCCCATAGCGGGAGCTCCTACAATGAGCAGTTCTTC

d_gene: .
v_gene: TRBV10-3
j_gene: TRBJ2-3
abundance: .
CDR3aa: CASNPGPVGTQYF
CDR3nt: TGTGCCAGCAACCCCGGCCCTGTCGGTACGCAGTATTTT

d_gene: .
v_gene: TRBV7-3
j_gene: TRBJ2-6
abundance: .
CDR3aa: CASSFTGPGANVLTF
CDR3nt: TGTGCCAGCAGCTTTACAGGGCCTGGGGCCAACGTCCTGACTTTC

d_gene: TRBD2
v_gene: TRBV7-6
j_gene: TRBJ2-5
abundance: few
CDR3aa: CASSSTGTTKETQYF
CDR3nt: TGTGCCAGCAGCTCGACCGGGACTACTAAAGAGACCCAGTACTTC

d_gene: .
v_gene: TRBV9
j_gene: TRBJ2-1
abundance: few
CDR3aa: CASSAGPRDEQFF
CDR3nt: TGTGCCAGCAGCGCCGGACCGAGGGATGAGCAGTTCTTC

d_gene: TRBD2
v_gene: TRBV7-2
j_gene: TRBJ2-1
abundance: few
CDR3aa: CASSRGGYNEQFF
CDR3nt: TGTGCCAGCAGCAGGGGAGGGTACAATGAGCAGTTCTTC

d_gene: .
v_gene: TRBV7-9
j_gene: TRBJ2-7
abundance: .
CDR3aa: CASSHGGSYEQYF
CDR3nt: TGTGCCAGCAGCCACGGGGGCTCCTACGAGCAGTACTTC

d_gene: .
v_gene: TRBV28
j_gene: TRBJ2-7
abundance: .
CDR3aa: CASSLRRGRREQYF
CDR3nt: TGTGCCAGCAGCCTTCGGAGGGGCCGGAGGGAGCAGTACTTC

d_gene: TRBD1
v_gene: TRBV7-9
j_gene: TRBJ2-5
abundance: .
CDR3aa: CASSNSRGQQETQYF
CDR3nt: TGTGCCAGCAGCAACAGCAGGGGACAGCAAGAGACCCAGTACTTC

d_gene: .
v_gene: TRBV5-1
j_gene: TRBJ1-1
abundance: .
CDR3aa: CASSPALRGTEAFF
CDR3nt: TGCGCCAGCAGCCCGGCTTTGAGGGGGACTGAAGCTTTCTTT

d_gene: .
v_gene: TRBV27
j_gene: TRBJ1-4
abundance: .
CDR3aa: CASSPKSGRIATNEKLFF
CDR3nt: TGTGCCAGCAGTCCAAAATCGGGACGGATTGCAACTAATGAAAAACTGTTTTTT

d_gene: .
v_gene: TRBV27
j_gene: TRBJ2-3
abundance: .
CDR3aa: CASRKWITFTDTQYF
CDR3nt: TGTGCCAGCAGGAAGTGGATTACGTTCACAGATACGCAGTATTTT

d_gene: .
v_gene: TRBV7-2
j_gene: TRBJ2-1
abundance: .
CDR3aa: CASSSPWDEQFF
CDR3nt: TGTGCCAGCAGCTCGCCTTGGGATGAGCAGTTCTTC

d_gene: .
v_gene: TRBV5-4
j_gene: TRBJ2-5
abundance: .
CDR3aa: CASSLRTPQETQYF
CDR3nt: TGTGCCAGCAGCCTTCGAACCCCCCAAGAGACCCAGTACTTC